A single T cell receptor beta chain is shown here with its context. Antigen unknown. The data were produced by immunoSEQ multiplex PCR, yet TCRdb's version contains in-frame clones alone and is incomplete. The data contain roughly 300,000 clones, about nine tenths of them seen just once; the ten biggest clones take up approximately 1.1%. These data originate in a study of cytomegalovirus exposure and HLA in healthy donors. Study conclusions and caveats: Reported results showed that the classifier diagnosed cytomegalovirus status with high specificity and sensitivity.

V shed 5 bases, J shed 2 bases, and the junction held 12 bases outside the gene matches. CDR1 is LNHNV and CDR2 is YYDKDF in the germline V gene (reference sequence). The CDR3 consists of 16 residues. The chain is built from TRBV15 and TRBJ2-7; 7 bases are a match to TRBD2. The sample was PBMCs. This clonotype was sampled from a woman in her 30s in good health and CMV-seropositive. Written as DNA, the CDR3 is TGTGCCACCAGCGTCGGGAGACCGACTAGCACCTACGAGCAGTACTTC. This codes for CATSVGRPTSTYEQYF.